The 15 T cell receptor beta chains below were found in one sample sequenced in a study of T cells after yellow fever vaccination. Via MiXCR, TCRdb re-called the 5' RACE reads, giving one row per CDR3 protein. This repertoire shows more than 95,000 distinct CDR3 sequences, more than 6% found once; its top ten account for 2% to 3%. The sample was CD4+ T cells sorted from PBMCs, taken 9 to 11 days after the first yellow fever vaccination. The origin of the receptors is a young man who received the YFV17D yellow fever vaccine.

This clonotype was seen only a few times. For the CDR3, the DNA is TGTGCCAGCAGCCGCCGGAGAATCTACGAGCAGTACGTC. This codes for CASSRRRIYEQYV. The chain is built from TRBV5-6 and TRBJ2-7; D is ambiguous. The length of the CDR3 is 13 residues. Trimming took off 4 bases at V and 3 bases at J, with 11 bases between the two ends. Germline loops: CDR1 SGHDT, CDR2 YYEEEE.

This clonotype was recorded at least ten times. Written as DNA, the CDR3 is TGTGCCAGCAGTTTCAGGGATCCGGCCTACGAGCAGTACGTC. Its protein is CASSFRDPAYEQYV. The rearrangement joins TRBV28 to TRBJ2-7; TRBD1 might be the D (5 bases). Germline CDR1 and CDR2: MDHEN and SYDVKM. V was shortened by 3 bases and J by 2 bases, with 11 bases between the two germline ends. The CDR3 length is 14 residues.

This clonotype came up many times. The chain has TRBV14 and TRBJ2-5; 10 bases are a match to TRBD1. CDR3 length: 19 residues. Germline trimming cut 0 bases from V and 1 base from J; bases unmatched to any gene: 11. In germline, CDR1 is SGHDN, CDR2 FVKESK. CDR3 coding DNA: TGTGCCAGCAGCCAAGAAATGGGTTTCAGGACAGGGGGCCAAGAGACCCAGTACTTC. Amino acid sequence: CASSQEMGFRTGGQETQYF.

This clonotype appeared many times. This rearrangement joins TRBV29-1 to TRBJ1-1; 7 bases map to TRBD1. Trimming took 6 bases from V and 8 from J; bases not matched to a gene: 9. The CDR3 loop spans 12 amino acids. Per germline, CDR1 SQVTM and CDR2 ANQGSEA. The CDR3 here is CSVDRDSIEAFF. The CDR3 nucleotides read TGCAGCGTGGACCGGGACAGCATAGAAGCTTTCTTT. Based on the CDR3 plus reference TRBV29-1 and TRBJ1-1, the full variable domain is SAVISQKPSRDICQRGTSLTIQCQVDSQVTMMFWYRQQPGQSLTLIATANQGSEATYESGFVIDKFPISRPNLTFSTLTVSNMSPEDSSIYLCSVDRDSIEAFFGQGTRLTVV.

Comment on this clonotype: One base away lies a much larger clone, so this may be a sequencing read error. The rearrangement joins TRBV2 to TRBJ1-1; no definite D call. The germline V gene encodes CDR1 SNHLY and CDR2 FYNNEI. This CDR3 contains 14 residues. CDR3: CTSSSIPWGTEAFF. DNA for the CDR3: TGTACCAGCAGTTCGATCCCCTGGGGAACTGAAGCTTTCTTT.

This clonotype was recorded at least ten times. V usage is TRBV9 and J usage is TRBJ1-5; D unresolved. Per germline, CDR1 SGDLS and CDR2 YYNGEE. The CDR3 covers 16 residues. V was clipped by 0 bases and J by 3 bases, with 13 bases between them. CDR3 sequence: CASSVALSPVNQPQHF. DNA for the CDR3: TGTGCCAGCAGCGTAGCTCTCAGCCCAGTCAATCAGCCCCAGCATTTT.

CDR3 DNA sequence: TGTGCCATGGGCCTGGGACCGCTCTATGGCTACACCTTC. Its translation: CAMGLGPLYGYTF. The rearrangement uses TRBV4-2 and TRBJ1-2, with a possible D match to TRBD1 (5 bases). CDR3 length: 13 amino acids. Germline V gene lookup returns CDR1 LGHNA and CDR2 YNFKEQ. V dropped 10 bases and J dropped 4 bases, with 16 bases sitting between them.

The sample holds many counts of this clonotype. The CDR3 bases are TGTGCCAGTACCAAGACAGGGGGCTGGACCGGGGAGCTGTTTTTT. Encoded protein: CASTKTGGWTGELFF. The chain is built from TRBV7-2 and TRBJ2-2; TRBD1 matches at 10 bases. CDR3 length: 15 residues. The trim removed 9 bases at V and 5 bases at J, leaving 9 bases unmatched. Germline V gene lookup returns CDR1 SGHTA and CDR2 FQGNSA.

This clonotype has ten or more counts. V usage is TRBV7-2 and J usage is TRBJ1-1, with D uncertain. Germline CDR1 reads SGHTA; CDR2 reads FQGNSA. V lost 2 bases and J lost 8, with 15 bases in between. There are 14 residues in the CDR3. CDR3 sequence reads: CASSLSGISDEAFF. Written as DNA, the CDR3 is TGTGCCAGCAGCTTAAGTGGGATCTCGGACGAAGCTTTCTTT. Full variable domain (rest looked up from reference TRBV7-2 and TRBJ1-1): GAGVSQSPSNKVTEKGKDVELRCDPISGHTALYWYRQSLGQGLEFLIYFQGNSAPDKSGLPSDRFSAERTGGSVSTLTIQRTQQEDSAVYLCASSLSGISDEAFFGQGTRLTVV.

This clonotype was seen ten or more times. This rearrangement joins TRBV7-8 to TRBJ2-5; no clear D. The V end was cut by 5 bases, the J end by 5 bases, with 9 bases between. CDR3 size: 12 residues. Germline V gene sequence: CDR1 SGHVS, CDR2 FQNEAQ. In DNA, the CDR3 is TGTGCCAGCAGCCGTAGTGTGGAGACCCAGTACTTC. This codes for CASSRSVETQYF.

This clonotype was seen a few times. The CDR3 sequence is CAISRTASGANVLTF. CDR3 nucleotide sequence: TGTGCCATCAGTCGGACAGCCTCTGGGGCCAACGTCCTGACTTTC. The J gene is TRBJ2-6, the V gene TRBV10-3; tentatively, D is TRBD1 (6 bases). The V gene lost 5 bases and the J gene lost 0 bases, with 8 bases spanning the gap. CDR1 and CDR2 from the germline V gene are ENHRY and SYGVKD. The CDR3 length is 15 residues.

This clonotype was counted ten times or more. In DNA, the CDR3 is TGTGCCAGCAGTTTATGGCGAAGGGAGACCCAGTACTTC. It specifies CASSLWRRETQYF. The chain combines TRBV12-3 or TRBV12-4 with TRBJ2-5; D is unclear. The CDR3 covers 13 residues. The V gene lost 2 bases and the J gene lost 5 bases, with 9 bases spanning the gap.

This clonotype showed up many times. The chain links TRBV7-3 to TRBJ2-7; unclear D gene. Trimming cost V 5 bases and J 1 base, with 6 bases left between them. Germline CDR1 reads SGHTA; CDR2 reads FQGTGA. The CDR3 covers 12 residues. The CDR3 bases are TGTGCCAGCAGCCTGAGATCCTACGAGCAGTACTTC. It specifies CASSLRSYEQYF.

The chain employs TRBV15 and TRBJ2-3; D might be TRBD1 (5 bases). The CDR3 spans 12 residues. Germline CDR1 reads LNHNV; CDR2 reads YYDKDF (reference sequence). The ends were cut back, 0 bases at V and 10 bases at J, with 8 bases in the middle. DNA for the CDR3: TGTGCCACCAGCAGAGATAGGGGTCCGCAGTATTTT. This sequence encodes CATSRDRGPQYF.

This clonotype was detected many times. The chain couples TRBV14 to TRBJ2-1, with D tentatively TRBD2 (6 bases). The germline V gene has CDR1 SGHDN and CDR2 FVKESK. V lost 1 base and J lost 2, with 9 bases in between. The CDR3 runs 15 residues. The CDR3 here is CASSQGSGAYNEQFF. The DNA of the CDR3 is TGTGCCAGCAGCCAAGGGTCGGGAGCCTACAATGAGCAGTTCTTC.